Below are 20 T cell receptor beta chains sequenced from a single sample in a study of T cells in Graves' hyperthyroidism and ophthalmopathy. Regions amplified from RNA transcripts were the TCR beta CDR3 regions. A first-round RT-PCR of the TCR CDR3 used the HTBI primer set. From the multiplex PCR reads, TCRdb called clonotypes with MiXCR, one entry per CDR3 protein. The sample holds around 300,000 distinct CDR3 sequences; 10% to 15% are singletons and the top ten take around 7.9%. The source material was blood. The source is a woman between 25 and 40 years old with Graves' hyperthyroidism that later progressed to Graves' ophthalmopathy.

The chain links TRBV30 to TRBJ1-1; D is undetermined. The CDR3 runs 13 residues. CDR1 is GTSNPN, CDR2 SVGIG, per germline (reference sequence). Trimming shortened V by 5 bases and J by 3 bases, and 13 bases separated the two germline ends. CDR3 in amino acids: CAWEDGTDTEAFF. The CDR3, as DNA: TGTGCCTGGGAAGACGGCACCGACACTGAAGCTTTCTTT.

Ten or more counts support this clonotype. J is TRBJ1-2 and V is TRBV6-1, with 9 bases matching TRBD1. Per germline, CDR1 MNHNS and CDR2 SASEGT. The V gene end was trimmed by 5 bases and the J gene end by 6 bases; junction bases not matched to a gene: 10. This CDR3 region has 15 residues. The CDR3 DNA reads as TGTGCCAGCAGTTGGGACAGGGTCACAAGCGATGGCTACACCTTC. The encoded protein is CASSWDRVTSDGYTF.

This clonotype has at least ten counts. In DNA form, the CDR3 reads TGTGCCAGCAGCCCGACGGGACAGTACAATGAGCAGTTCTTC. As protein: CASSPTGQYNEQFF. The chain combines TRBV28 with TRBJ2-1, with 7 bases matching TRBD1. Germline loops: CDR1 MDHEN, CDR2 SYDVKM. J gave up 4 bases and V 6 bases, and 6 bases lay outside the gene matches. CDR3 length: 14 residues.

The table lists this clonotype with a few counts. This rearrangement joins TRBV2 to TRBJ1-4, with 11 positions matching TRBD1. The V gene's germline CDR1 is SNHLY and CDR2 FYNNEI. The CDR3 length is 14 residues. V lost 6 bases and J lost 6; bases outside the gene matches: 3. For the CDR3, the DNA is TGTGCCAGCAGGGGGGACAGGGGGTATGAAAAACTGTTTTTT. It encodes CASRGDRGYEKLFF.

This clonotype was recorded many times. The V call is TRBV11-2, the J call TRBJ2-7, with unresolved D. This CDR3 has 16 residues. Deletions cut 0 bases from V and 3 bases from J, with 15 bases between. Germline values: CDR1 SGHAT, CDR2 FQNNGV. The CDR3 spells CASSLDLPAKFYEQYF. The CDR3 DNA sequence: TGTGCCAGCAGCTTAGATTTGCCAGCCAAATTCTACGAGCAGTACTTC. Full variable domain (outside the CDR3, taken from reference TRBV11-2 and TRBJ2-7): EAGVAQSPRYKIIEKRQSVAFWCNPISGHATLYWYQQILGQGPKLLIQFQNNGVVDDSQLPKDRFSAERLKGVDSTLKIQPAKLEDSAVYLCASSLDLPAKFYEQYFGPGTRLTVT.

This rearrangement joins TRBV5-8 to TRBJ2-5, with 9 nucleotides matching TRBD2. Germline V gene data show CDR1 as SGHTS and CDR2 as YDEGEE. The V and J ends lost 2 bases and 5 bases, in that order; junction bases with no gene match: 7. The CDR3 consists of 15 residues. In DNA, the CDR3 is TGTGCCAGCAGCTTAGCGGGAGGTGGATGGGAGACCCAGTACTTC. Translation gives CASSLAGGGWETQYF.

Ten or more counts support this clonotype. In DNA, the CDR3 is TGTGCCAGCAGCCCGACCCTCCGGGTATCAGATACGCAGTATTTT. It translates to CASSPTLRVSDTQYF. The chain combines TRBV11-2 with TRBJ2-3; no clear D gene. Between the trimmed V and J ends, which lost 5 bases and 4 bases, there was a span of 16 bases. Germline V gives CDR1 SGHAT, CDR2 FQNNGV. The CDR3 runs 15 residues.

This clonotype showed up many times. V gene TRBV12-3 or TRBV12-4 combines with J gene TRBJ2-2; a weak D match, TRBD2 (6 bases). The V end lost 7 bases, the J end lost 5 bases, and 11 bases lay between the germline ends. The CDR3 sequence is 13 residues long. CDR3 loop: CASNPRGTGELFF. DNA of the CDR3: TGTGCCAGCAACCCCCGGGGGACCGGGGAGCTGTTTTTT.

This clonotype came up many times. The chain has TRBV7-2 and TRBJ1-2; unclear D gene. The CDR3 has 13 residues. Germline V gene lookup returns CDR1 SGHTA and CDR2 FQGNSA. Trimming left V 1 base short and J 8 bases short, with 11 bases between. CDR3 coding DNA: TGTGCCAGCAGCTTAGACCCGACGGGGGGCTACACCTTC. This codes for CASSLDPTGGYTF.

This chain connects TRBV9 to TRBJ2-1, with a weak D call TRBD1 (5 bases). Trimming removed 0 bases from V and 7 bases from J, with 11 bases in between. Germline CDR1 is SGDLS and CDR2 is YYNGEE. This CDR3 contains 14 residues. The CDR3 coding sequence is TGTGCCAGCAGCGTAGGGGGCCTCGGGAATGAGCAGTTCTTC. Translated, it gives CASSVGGLGNEQFF.

This clonotype showed up many times. This chain uses TRBV3-1 with TRBJ2-7; D not certain. Germline CDR1 reads LGHDT; CDR2 reads YNNKEL (reference sequence). There are 11 residues in the CDR3. Trimming cost V 3 bases and J 7 bases, with 7 bases left between them. CDR3 residues: CASSHAQEQYF. CDR3 DNA: TGTGCCAGCAGCCATGCTCAAGAGCAGTACTTC.

This clonotype was seen more than once but under ten times. The rearrangement uses TRBV27 and TRBJ2-1, with D maybe TRBD2 (6 bases). The V and J ends lost 4 bases and 8 bases respectively, with 21 bases between them. This CDR3 is built from 16 residues. Germline assignment: CDR1 MNHEY and CDR2 SMNVEV (reference sequence). The CDR3 DNA is TGTGCCAGCAGTTCCACACTAGCAGCAACAACACATGAGCAGTTCTTC. Its protein is CASSSTLAATTHEQFF.

The chain carries TRBV7-2 and TRBJ1-3; D uncertain. The germline CDR1 and CDR2 sequences are SGHTA and FQGNSA. The ends were cut back, 8 bases at V and 0 bases at J, with 11 bases in the middle. The CDR3 is 14 residues long. CDR3 in amino acids: CASLLTSSGNTIYF. For the CDR3, the DNA is TGTGCCAGCCTACTAACGAGCTCTGGAAACACCATATATTTT.

The DNA of the CDR3 is TGTGCCAGCAGCCAAAATGCCCCCGGACGGGGTGAAGCTTTCTTT. Residues: CASSQNAPGRGEAFF. The gene calls are TRBV11-2 and TRBJ1-1; D unresolved. Germline V gene lookup returns CDR1 SGHAT and CDR2 FQNNGV. Trimming took off 5 bases at V and 7 bases at J, with 20 bases between the two ends. The CDR3 has 15 residues.

The chain employs TRBV6-1 and TRBJ2-7; D gene ambiguous. The CDR3 is 13 amino acids. The germline V and J ends were trimmed by 5 bases and 3 bases, with 11 bases remaining between them. Germline lookup yields CDR1 MNHNS and CDR2 SASEGT. The CDR3 DNA reads TGTGCCAGCAGTAGGGATCAGTACTACGAGCAGTACTTC. It codes for CASSRDQYYEQYF.

This clonotype was found a few times. A much larger clone differs by one base, so this may be a read error. V usage is TRBV27 and J usage is TRBJ2-1, with D maybe TRBD2 (5 bases). The germline gives CDR1 MNHEY, CDR2 SMNVEV (reference sequence). The CDR3 extends over 15 amino acids. V was cut by 3 bases and J by 6 bases, with 15 bases left in between. The CDR3 DNA sequence: TGTGCCAGCAGTTTCCGAGGGAGCGTGGCCAATGAGCAGTTCTTC. Translating it yields CASSFRGSVANEQFF.

The chain joins TRBV6-5 to TRBJ2-3; D unresolved. Germline lookup yields CDR1 MNHEY and CDR2 SVGAGI. CDR3 length equals 17 residues. The V and J ends lost 0 bases and 0 bases respectively, with 13 bases between them. The CDR3 loop reads CASSYSAYSLSTDTQYF. The CDR3 DNA sequence: TGTGCCAGCAGTTACTCAGCCTACTCCCTAAGCACAGATACGCAGTATTTT.

This clonotype was counted ten times or more. The chain employs TRBV7-2 and TRBJ2-7, with TRBD2 matching 9 bases. Germline V CDR1 and CDR2: SGHTA, FQGNSA. The CDR3 runs 15 residues. Losses at the gene ends were 3 bases for V and 6 bases for J; bases not matched to a gene: 9. CDR3 region: CASSLDSGSYSEQYF. The CDR3 DNA is TGTGCCAGCAGCTTGGATAGCGGGAGTTACTCCGAGCAGTACTTC.

This clonotype was recorded a few times. The chain is built from TRBV6-1 and TRBJ2-7, with 7 bases that match TRBD2. V lost 3 bases, J lost 5 bases, and 4 bases stayed unmatched. This CDR3 region has 13 residues. CDR1 and CDR2 (germline): MNHNS, SASEGT. Written as DNA, the CDR3 is TGTGCCAGCAGTGAGACTGCGGGGGACGAGCAGTACTTC. Translating gives CASSETAGDEQYF.

The sample holds a few counts of this clonotype. CDR3 in DNA: TGTGCCACCTCAAACCGGGACAGGGACTTTGCAGATACGCAGTATTTT. Translated: CATSNRDRDFADTQYF. The chain couples TRBV19 to TRBJ2-3, with 9 bases that match TRBD1. Germline-derived CDR1 and CDR2 are LNHDA and SQIVND (reference sequence). V was clipped by 10 bases and J by 4 bases; unmatched bases: 15. The CDR3 runs to 16 residues.